Following are 30 T cell receptor beta chains from one sample sequenced in a study of graft-versus-host responses after intestinal transplantation. These TCRs are of unknown antigen specificity. Libraries were prepared by immunoSEQ multiplex PCR; TCRdb keeps only in-frame clonotypes and omits some of them. The data contain 30,000 to 40,000 clones, about 93% of them singletons. The material sequenced was unstimulated CD8+ T cells sorted from spleen or lymph node cells, taken before transplant. The receptors originated from a human donor who was the organ donor for an intestinal transplant.

This chain links TRBV27 with TRBJ2-7, with D tentatively TRBD2 (5 bases). The CDR3 is 16 residues long. Per the germline V gene, CDR1 is MNHEY and CDR2 is SMNVEV (reference sequence). V was shortened by 5 bases and J by 4 bases, with 21 bases between the two germline ends. CDR3 protein: CASSPTGTQNPYEQYF. The CDR3 nucleotides read TGTGCCAGCAGTCCGACGGGAACCCAGAACCCTTACGAGCAGTACTTC.

Note on this clone: Sequence at one end of the junction differs from germline and may be a read error. The chain couples TRBV7-2 to TRBJ2-5; 9 bases map to TRBD1. The length of the CDR3 is 16 residues. CDR1 is SGHTA and CDR2 is FQGNSA in the germline V gene. The CDR3 spells CASSFRDRAYQETLYF. Here the CDR3 DNA reads TGTGCCAGCAGCTTCCGGGACAGGGCCTACCAAGAGACCCTGTACTTC.

The chain recombines TRBV6-5 with TRBJ2-3; D perhaps matches TRBD2 (6 bases). V lost 5 bases and J lost 3, with 15 bases in between. Per the germline V gene, CDR1 is MNHEY and CDR2 is SVGAGI. The CDR3 is 15 residues long. The CDR3 DNA follows: TGTGCCAGCAGTACGACTAGTGGAATTACAGATACGCAGTATTTT. It yields the protein CASSTTSGITDTQYF.

This rearrangement joins TRBV27 to TRBJ1-5, with D hard to call. The CDR3 sequence is 13 residues long. Germline V lookup: CDR1 MNHEY, CDR2 SMNVEV (reference sequence). V shed 3 bases and J shed 2 bases, with 5 bases lying between them. CDR3 DNA: TGTGCCAGCAGTTTGAATGGCAATCAGCCCCAGCATTTT. It codes for CASSLNGNQPQHF.

The chain uses TRBV12-2 and TRBJ2-2; TRBD2, the table's D call, lacks a check against the DNA. TRBV12-2 is flagged as a pseudogene. This CDR3 comprises 20 residues. This CDR3 reads CASRFRRLALSKADTGELFF. In DNA form, the CDR3 reads TGTGCAAGTCGCTTCCGTAGACTAGCGCTATCCAAGGCGGACACCGGGGAGCTGTTTTTT.

The rearrangement joins TRBV27 to TRBJ1-1; D is ambiguous. V was pared by 5 bases and J by 1 base, with 14 bases between. The CDR3 is 15 amino acids. CDR1 is MNHEY, CDR2 SMNVEV, per germline (reference sequence). CDR3 amino acids: CASSPRQRKNTEAFF. CDR3 nucleotide sequence: TGTGCCAGCAGTCCACGCCAACGGAAGAACACTGAAGCTTTCTTT.

The V and J genes are TRBV2 and TRBJ2-5, with TRBD2 matching over 8 bases. With 3 bases clipped from V and 0 bases from J, the junction kept 6 bases outside the gene matches. The V gene's germline CDR1 is SNHLY and CDR2 FYNNEI. The CDR3 has 16 amino acids. CDR3 protein: CASSEPGGGYQETQYF. CDR3 nucleotides: TGTGCCAGCAGTGAGCCGGGAGGGGGGTACCAAGAGACCCAGTACTTC.

A few counts support this clone. The rearrangement joins TRBV2 to TRBJ2-1; 7 nucleotides line up with TRBD2. Germline CDR1 is SNHLY and CDR2 is FYNNEI. The ends lost 7 bases at V and 2 bases at J; junction bases unmatched: 8. This CDR3 has 15 residues. CDR3 in amino acids: CASITGGSTYNEQFF. The CDR3 bases are TGTGCCAGCATTACAGGCGGGAGTACCTACAATGAGCAGTTCTTC.

DNA for the CDR3: TGTGCCAGCAGCTTTCCGGGAGGGGAGCAGTACTTC. This codes for CASSFPGGEQYF. The chain uses TRBV7-3 and TRBJ2-7, with 8 bases that match TRBD2. The CDR3 is made up of 12 amino acids. J was trimmed by 7 bases and V by 3 bases; bases with no gene match: 2. CDR1 SGHTA and CDR2 FQGTGA come from the germline V gene.

The count of this clone is one. The chain combines TRBV6-5 with TRBJ2-6, with D tentatively TRBD2 (7 bases). CDR1 MNHEY and CDR2 SVGAGI come from the germline V gene. The V end was cut by 2 bases, the J end by 4 bases, with 12 bases between. The CDR3 is made up of 16 amino acids. CDR3 protein: CASSYAGARGANVLTF. The CDR3 nucleotides are TGTGCCAGCAGTTACGCGGGGGCGAGGGGGGCCAACGTCCTGACTTTC.

The chain uses TRBV10-3 and TRBJ2-7, with 12 nucleotides matching TRBD2. The germline V gene has CDR1 ENHRY and CDR2 SYGVKD. The CDR3 runs to 15 residues. The V and J ends lost 10 bases and 2 bases, in that order; junction bases with no gene match: 9. The CDR3 DNA reads TGTGCCACCCTGGGACTAGCGGGTGGGGCCTACGAGCAGTACTTC. Protein sequence: CATLGLAGGAYEQYF.

The chain has TRBV10-3 and TRBJ2-3; D might be TRBD1 (6 bases). Trimming removed 4 bases at V and 4 bases at J, with 18 bases between. The CDR3 spans 16 residues. Germline V gene data show CDR1 as ENHRY and CDR2 as SYGVKD. This CDR3 is CAISVGTLLGADTQYF. The CDR3 DNA is TGTGCCATCAGTGTGGGGACACTCCTGGGTGCAGATACGCAGTATTTT.

V usage is TRBV4-1 and J usage is TRBJ2-1; possible D gene TRBD1, 6 bases. Trimming stripped 4 bases from V and 0 bases from J, with 10 bases between. Germline V gene lookup returns CDR1 MGHRA and CDR2 YSYEKL. This CDR3 is built from 15 residues. The CDR3 DNA reads as TGCGCCAGCAGCCTCGGACAGTTCTCCTACAATGAGCAGTTCTTC. This gives the protein CASSLGQFSYNEQFF.

V usage is TRBV19 and J usage is TRBJ2-7, with D possibly being TRBD1 or TRBD2 (5 bases each). CDR1 and CDR2 from the germline V gene are LNHDA and SQIVND (reference sequence). The CDR3 consists of 13 residues. V shed 4 bases and J shed 3 bases, with 10 bases lying between them. This CDR3 reads CASSRGKGYEQYF. The DNA for the CDR3 is TGTGCCAGTAGTAGGGGGAAGGGCTACGAGCAGTACTTC.

The V call is TRBV21-1, the J call TRBJ1-4; no check of the table's D call, TRBD1, against the DNA was made. TRBV21-1 is a pseudogene segment. The CDR3 is 14 amino acids. The CDR3 DNA is TGTGCCAGCAGCCCCCGGACAGGCAATGAAAAACTGTTTTTT. Its translation is CASSPRTGNEKLFF.

This chain connects TRBV18 to TRBJ2-5, with 9 bases fitting TRBD1. Trimming took 0 bases from V and 4 from J; bases not matched to a gene: 6. CDR1 KGHSH and CDR2 LQKENI come from the germline V gene. The CDR3 is made up of 16 amino acids. The CDR3, as DNA: TGTGCCAGCTCACCACCGCCAGGGACAGGGTTAGAGACCCAGTACTTC. Amino acids: CASSPPPGTGLETQYF.

This clone was picked up one time. This rearrangement joins TRBV5-4 to TRBJ2-1; TRBD2 aligns across 10 bases. There are 18 residues in the CDR3. The V gene's germline CDR1 is SGHNT and CDR2 YYREEE (reference sequence). The V gene end was trimmed by 4 bases and the J gene end by 0 bases; junction bases not matched to a gene: 10. The CDR3 sequence is CASSPVTSGTNSYNEQFF. The CDR3, as DNA: TGTGCCAGCAGCCCTGTCACTAGCGGGACTAACTCCTACAATGAGCAGTTCTTC.

The chain has TRBV4-1 and TRBJ2-1; 11 nucleotides agree with TRBD1. This CDR3 spans 16 amino acids. CDR1 is MGHRA, CDR2 YSYEKL, per germline. The trim removed 1 base at V and 7 bases at J, leaving 6 bases unmatched. The CDR3 region is CASSQALGQGGNEQFF. CDR3 sequence (DNA): TGCGCCAGCAGCCAAGCTTTGGGACAGGGGGGTAATGAGCAGTTCTTC.

The genes are TRBV4-1 and TRBJ2-7; 8 bases match TRBD2. This CDR3 contains 14 residues. Looked up from germline, CDR1 is MGHRA and CDR2 is YSYEKL. The V segment lost 4 bases and the J segment 4 bases; nucleotides outside the gene matches: 6. The CDR3, as DNA: TGCGCCAGCAGCCTGGCTGCGGGAGGTTACGAGCAGTACTTC. It yields the protein CASSLAAGGYEQYF.

The chain employs TRBV9 and TRBJ2-1; D is uncertain. V gave up 0 bases and J gave up 0 bases, with 10 bases separating them. The CDR3 runs to 16 residues. Germline V CDR1 and CDR2: SGDLS, YYNGEE. CDR3 amino acids: CASSVDSTSSYNEQFF. As DNA, the CDR3 is TGTGCCAGCAGCGTAGACTCCACCAGCTCCTACAATGAGCAGTTCTTC.

The chain combines TRBV7-8 with TRBJ2-1, with a possible D match to TRBD2 (6 bases). V lost 4 bases to trimming and J lost 0 bases, with 7 bases between them. The CDR3 has 14 amino acids. Germline assignment: CDR1 SGHVS and CDR2 FQNEAQ. Here the CDR3 reads CASSSGGSYNEQFF. The DNA for the CDR3 is TGTGCCAGCAGCTCCGGGGGCTCCTACAATGAGCAGTTCTTC.

This chain joins TRBV4-2 and TRBJ1-1, with D possibly being TRBD1 (5 bases). The V end lost 4 bases, the J end lost 1 base, and 13 bases lay between the germline ends. The CDR3 sequence is 15 residues long. Germline assignment: CDR1 LGHNA and CDR2 YNFKEQ. The CDR3 loop reads CASSPPGEPNTEAFF. The CDR3 DNA reads TGTGCCAGCAGCCCCCCGGGGGAGCCGAACACTGAAGCTTTCTTT.

The J gene is TRBJ2-5, the V gene TRBV27, with TRBD1 matching 10 bases. The DNA end lines up better with TRBJ2-7; the J call may be wrong. Germline-derived CDR1 and CDR2 are MNHEY and SMNVEV (reference sequence). The CDR3 runs to 13 residues. The CDR3 is CASRRTGGYEQYF. CDR3 DNA: TGTGCCAGCAGGCGGACAGGGGGCTACGAGCAGTACTTC.

The CDR3 here is CASSSRGGRGNNEQFF. CDR3 DNA sequence: TGTGCCAGCAGCTCCCGCGGCGGGAGGGGTAACAATGAGCAGTTCTTC. V is TRBV11-3 and J is TRBJ2-1; the match to TRBD2 covers 9 bases. Germline-derived CDR1 and CDR2 are SGHNT and YENEEA. Germline trimming cut 4 bases from V and 5 bases from J; bases unmatched to any gene: 9. The CDR3 spans 16 residues.

The CDR3 reads CSAIAGAGTQYF. The CDR3 DNA sequence: TGCAGCGCCATAGCGGGAGCGGGGACCCAGTACTTC. The V and J genes are TRBV29-1 and TRBJ2-5; 9 nucleotides agree with TRBD2. V trimming: 7 bases; J trimming: 7 bases; junction bases outside the gene matches: 7. Germline CDR1 is SQVTM and CDR2 is ANQGSEA. The CDR3 runs to 12 residues. The full variable domain, rest sourced from reference TRBV29-1 and TRBJ2-5, is SAVISQKPSRDICQRGTSLTIQCQVDSQVTMMFWYRQQPGQSLTLIATANQGSEATYESGFVIDKFPISRPNLTFSTLTVSNMSPEDSSIYLCSAIAGAGTQYFGPGTRLLVL.

This rearrangement joins TRBV4-1 to TRBJ2-7; D is undetermined. V lost 0 bases, J lost 3 bases, and 9 bases lay in between. This CDR3 has 14 amino acids. Germline assignment: CDR1 MGHRA and CDR2 YSYEKL. The CDR3 DNA reads TGCGCCAGCAGCCAAGATGTCAGTATCTACGAGCAGTACTTC. Translating gives CASSQDVSIYEQYF.

The chain links TRBV7-3 to TRBJ2-1; 7 nucleotides line up with TRBD2. Germline V lookup: CDR1 SGHTA, CDR2 FQGTGA. There are 16 residues in the CDR3. V shed 1 base, J shed 5 bases, and the junction held 8 bases outside the gene matches. The CDR3 region has the DNA TGTGCCAGCAGCTTAAATGCACTAGCGTCCAACAATGAGCAGTTCTTC. Encoded protein: CASSLNALASNNEQFF.

The chain uses TRBV11-1 and TRBJ2-7; TRBD1 matches 8 bases. Germline V gene data show CDR1 as SGHAT and CDR2 as FQDESV (reference sequence). The V gene end was trimmed by 4 bases and the J gene end by 1 base; junction bases not matched to a gene: 3. The CDR3 sequence is 14 residues long. The CDR3 is CASSSGTGSYEQYF. The CDR3 DNA sequence: TGTGCCAGCAGCTCCGGGACAGGTTCCTACGAGCAGTACTTC.

The V gene is TRBV28, the J gene TRBJ2-3, with D perhaps matching TRBD2 (7 bases). The CDR3 is 16 amino acids. CDR1 is MDHEN and CDR2 is SYDVKM in the germline V gene. V gave up 2 bases and J gave up 2 bases, with 14 bases separating them. The CDR3 DNA follows: TGTGCCAGCAGTTTACTTTACGGGGGGCACACAGATACGCAGTATTTT. Encoded protein: CASSLLYGGHTDTQYF.

This clone occurred once. J is TRBJ2-3 and V is TRBV4-3; no clear D. This CDR3 comprises 13 residues. Germline loops: CDR1 LGHNA, CDR2 YSLEER. V lost 1 base and J lost 2, with 4 bases in between. As DNA, the CDR3 is TGCGCCAGCAGCCAAGTAATCACAGATACGCAGTATTTT. It encodes CASSQVITDTQYF.